Many counts were recorded for the clone carrying this T cell receptor beta chain. Antigen: not known. From RNA, the CDR3 regions of TCR beta chains were amplified and sequenced. In the first round, RT-PCR was carried out with HTBI primers, and a multiplex PCR formed the second round. TCRdb processed the multiplex PCR reads anew with MiXCR; each CDR3 protein has one entry. The sample shows some 350,000 distinct CDR3 sequences, 17% of them seen only once. The sample belongs to a study of Graves' ophthalmopathy and Graves' hyperthyroidism. Regarding the study as a whole: The study's model predicted ophthalmopathy progression at 65% to 71% sensitivity and about 72% specificity.

Sampling less than 13 ml of fresh peripheral blood provided the PBMCs. V was cut by 5 bases and J by 3 bases, with 17 bases left in between. The CDR3 has 15 residues. The germline CDR1 and CDR2 sequences are MNHNY and SVGAGI (reference sequence). This chain uses TRBV6-6 with TRBJ2-7; no firm D call. This sequence was found in an adult woman with stable Graves' hyperthyroidism. The material sequenced was peripheral blood. CDR3 region: CASSPTVVIRYEQYF. In nucleotides, the CDR3 is TGTGCCAGCAGTCCAACGGTGGTCATCCGCTACGAGCAGTACTTC.